Listed below are T cell receptor beta chains from one sample, sequenced in a study of T cells after yellow fever vaccination. TCRdb reprocessed the 5' RACE reads via MiXCR and lists one record per CDR3 protein. The sample lists around 360,000 distinct CDR3 sequences, 9.5% to 13% occurring once. Sample: PBMCs, taken on the day of the first yellow fever vaccination. The receptor set was obtained from a man younger than 35 who received the YFV17D yellow fever vaccine. Both conserved end residues are part of each CDR3. The order of the fields is J gene, CDR3 length, clone size, D gene, V gene, CDR3 protein, CDR3 DNA. A D gene is named only where the DNA matches it firmly. Some rows mark clone size as missing; the rest say once, few, many or name a class of expanded clone.

J gene: TRBJ1-1
CDR3 length: 15
clone size: .
D gene: .
V gene: TRBV14
CDR3 protein: CASSQPGHLNTEAFF
CDR3 DNA: TGTGCCAGCAGCCAACCGGGACACCTGAACACTGAAGCTTTCTTT

J gene: TRBJ2-3
CDR3 length: 17
clone size: .
D gene: .
V gene: TRBV9
CDR3 protein: CASSVEVEGGATDTQYF
CDR3 DNA: TGTGCCAGCAGCGTAGAGGTGGAGGGGGGCGCGACAGATACGCAGTATTTT

J gene: TRBJ1-1
CDR3 length: 13
clone size: .
D gene: .
V gene: TRBV7-9
CDR3 protein: CASTPTVNTEAFF
CDR3 DNA: TGTGCCAGCACCCCGACGGTGAACACTGAAGCTTTCTTT

J gene: TRBJ2-3
CDR3 length: 16
clone size: .
D gene: TRBD2
V gene: TRBV4-1
CDR3 protein: CASSPSSGGDTDTQYF
CDR3 DNA: TGCGCCAGCAGCCCATCTAGCGGGGGAGACACAGATACGCAGTATTTT

J gene: TRBJ2-3
CDR3 length: 14
clone size: .
D gene: .
V gene: TRBV7-9
CDR3 protein: CASTLGGLADTQYF
CDR3 DNA: TGTGCCAGCACCCTTGGGGGGTTGGCAGATACGCAGTATTTT

J gene: TRBJ2-3
CDR3 length: 12
clone size: .
D gene: .
V gene: TRBV20-1
CDR3 protein: CSVWGSTDTQYF
CDR3 DNA: TGCAGTGTGTGGGGGAGCACAGATACGCAGTATTTT

J gene: TRBJ2-7
CDR3 length: 12
clone size: .
D gene: .
V gene: TRBV7-2
CDR3 protein: CASTLVGVEQYF
CDR3 DNA: TGTGCCAGCACCCTCGTGGGGGTCGAGCAGTACTTC

J gene: TRBJ1-4
CDR3 length: 14
clone size: many
D gene: .
V gene: TRBV5-5
CDR3 protein: CASSLLQGGEKLFF
CDR3 DNA: TGTGCCAGCAGCTTACTACAGGGAGGGGAAAAACTGTTTTTT

J gene: TRBJ2-2
CDR3 length: 13
clone size: many
D gene: TRBD1
V gene: TRBV29-1
CDR3 protein: CSVEGQGAGELFF
CDR3 DNA: TGCAGCGTTGAAGGTCAGGGGGCCGGGGAGCTGTTTTTT

J gene: TRBJ2-3
CDR3 length: 15
clone size: .
D gene: TRBD2
V gene: TRBV5-1
CDR3 protein: CASSRGLAYTDTQYF
CDR3 DNA: TGCGCCAGCAGCCGGGGACTAGCCTATACAGATACGCAGTATTTT

J gene: TRBJ2-2
CDR3 length: 11
clone size: many
D gene: .
V gene: TRBV12-3/TRBV12-4
CDR3 protein: CASSYGGELFF
CDR3 DNA: TGTGCCAGCAGTTATGGCGGGGAGCTGTTTTTT

J gene: TRBJ1-1
CDR3 length: 13
clone size: many
D gene: .
V gene: TRBV6-6
CDR3 protein: CASSYKGLSEAFF
CDR3 DNA: TGTGCCAGCAGTTACAAGGGATTGTCTGAAGCTTTCTTT

J gene: TRBJ2-2
CDR3 length: 16
clone size: .
D gene: .
V gene: TRBV7-7
CDR3 protein: CASSLEGRGNTGELFF
CDR3 DNA: TGTGCCAGCAGCTTAGAAGGCAGGGGTAACACCGGGGAGCTGTTTTTT

J gene: TRBJ1-1
CDR3 length: 16
clone size: .
D gene: TRBD1
V gene: TRBV12-3/TRBV12-4
CDR3 protein: CASSAPPTGVATEAFF
CDR3 DNA: TGTGCCAGCAGTGCTCCCCCGACAGGGGTGGCCACTGAAGCTTTCTTT

J gene: TRBJ2-1
CDR3 length: 15
clone size: few
D gene: .
V gene: TRBV7-2
CDR3 protein: CASSLSRADRNEQFF
CDR3 DNA: TGTGCCAGCAGCTTAAGTAGGGCAGATCGCAATGAGCAGTTCTTC

J gene: TRBJ2-1
CDR3 length: 16
clone size: .
D gene: .
V gene: TRBV4-1
CDR3 protein: CASSPILDSFYNEQFF
CDR3 DNA: TGCGCCAGCAGCCCCATCCTCGACTCCTTCTACAATGAGCAGTTCTTC

J gene: TRBJ2-5
CDR3 length: 16
clone size: .
D gene: TRBD1
V gene: TRBV4-1
CDR3 protein: CASSRATGGRGETQYF
CDR3 DNA: TGCGCCAGCAGCCGAGCTACAGGGGGCAGGGGGGAGACCCAGTACTTC

J gene: TRBJ2-3
CDR3 length: 17
clone size: .
D gene: .
V gene: TRBV6-2/TRBV6-3
CDR3 protein: CASIPPQGTDTGDTQYF
CDR3 DNA: TGTGCCAGCATTCCGCCCCAGGGTACCGACACAGGAGATACGCAGTATTTT

J gene: TRBJ1-5
CDR3 length: 13
clone size: .
D gene: .
V gene: TRBV10-3
CDR3 protein: CAIKLDSNQPQHF
CDR3 DNA: TGTGCCATCAAGTTGGATAGCAATCAGCCCCAGCATTTT

J gene: TRBJ2-1
CDR3 length: 15
clone size: few
D gene: TRBD1
V gene: TRBV7-2
CDR3 protein: CASSLYRGAGNEQFF
CDR3 DNA: TGTGCCAGCAGCTTATACAGGGGGGCTGGTAATGAGCAGTTCTTC

J gene: TRBJ1-1
CDR3 length: 13
clone size: many
D gene: .
V gene: TRBV12-3/TRBV12-4
CDR3 protein: CASSRQGQTEAFF
CDR3 DNA: TGTGCCAGCAGTCGTCAGGGTCAAACTGAAGCTTTCTTT

J gene: TRBJ2-5
CDR3 length: 13
clone size: .
D gene: TRBD2
V gene: TRBV20-1
CDR3 protein: CSALTSVRETQYF
CDR3 DNA: TGCAGTGCTTTGACTAGCGTACGGGAGACCCAGTACTTC

J gene: TRBJ2-3
CDR3 length: 14
clone size: few
D gene: TRBD2
V gene: TRBV10-3
CDR3 protein: CAISPGLVPDTQYF
CDR3 DNA: TGTGCCATCAGCCCGGGACTAGTGCCAGATACGCAGTATTTT

J gene: TRBJ2-6
CDR3 length: 13
clone size: few
D gene: .
V gene: TRBV29-1
CDR3 protein: CSVAVSGANVLTF
CDR3 DNA: TGCAGCGTTGCGGTTTCTGGGGCCAACGTCCTGACTTTC

J gene: TRBJ2-2
CDR3 length: 15
clone size: .
D gene: .
V gene: TRBV27
CDR3 protein: CASSLYSLGTGELFF
CDR3 DNA: TGTGCCAGCAGTTTATACAGCCTGGGCACCGGGGAGCTGTTTTTT

J gene: TRBJ2-7
CDR3 length: 12
clone size: .
D gene: TRBD1
V gene: TRBV12-3/TRBV12-4
CDR3 protein: CASKGQAYEQYF
CDR3 DNA: TGTGCCAGCAAGGGACAGGCCTACGAGCAGTACTTC

J gene: TRBJ1-1
CDR3 length: 13
clone size: few
D gene: TRBD1
V gene: TRBV10-3
CDR3 protein: CAISGTGLMEAFF
CDR3 DNA: TGTGCCATTTCCGGGACAGGGCTCATGGAAGCTTTCTTT

J gene: TRBJ2-3
CDR3 length: 13
clone size: .
D gene: TRBD1
V gene: TRBV20-1
CDR3 protein: CSAGTGITDTQYF
CDR3 DNA: TGCAGTGCCGGGACAGGGATCACAGATACGCAGTATTTT

J gene: TRBJ2-3
CDR3 length: 12
clone size: few
D gene: .
V gene: TRBV20-1
CDR3 protein: CSASGLRDTQYF
CDR3 DNA: TGCAGTGCATCAGGGTTAAGGGATACGCAGTATTTT

J gene: TRBJ2-7
CDR3 length: 13
clone size: .
D gene: .
V gene: TRBV7-2
CDR3 protein: CASSLPPFYEQYF
CDR3 DNA: TGTGCCAGCAGCTTACCACCCTTCTACGAGCAGTACTTC

J gene: TRBJ2-2
CDR3 length: 14
clone size: few
D gene: .
V gene: TRBV14
CDR3 protein: CASSPHSNTGELFF
CDR3 DNA: TGTGCCAGCAGCCCCCACTCGAACACCGGGGAGCTGTTTTTT

J gene: TRBJ1-3
CDR3 length: 17
clone size: many
D gene: .
V gene: TRBV4-2
CDR3 protein: CASSQVSGGGSGNTIYF
CDR3 DNA: TGTGCCAGCAGCCAAGTATCAGGCGGGGGCTCTGGAAACACCATATATTTT

J gene: TRBJ2-1
CDR3 length: 15
clone size: .
D gene: .
V gene: TRBV3-1
CDR3 protein: CASSQGNWPANEQFF
CDR3 DNA: TGTGCCAGCAGCCAAGGTAATTGGCCCGCGAATGAGCAGTTCTTC

J gene: TRBJ2-3
CDR3 length: 13
clone size: few
D gene: TRBD1
V gene: TRBV5-8
CDR3 protein: CASSLGGQGLWYF
CDR3 DNA: TGTGCCAGCAGCTTGGGGGGACAGGGTTTGTGGTATTTT

J gene: TRBJ1-2
CDR3 length: 14
clone size: few
D gene: TRBD1
V gene: TRBV14
CDR3 protein: CASSQDVGTASTTF
CDR3 DNA: TGTGCCAGCAGCCAAGATGTCGGGACAGCCTCTACAACCTTC

J gene: TRBJ2-3
CDR3 length: 17
clone size: .
D gene: TRBD1
V gene: TRBV29-1
CDR3 protein: CSVESPGDREYTDTQYF
CDR3 DNA: TGCAGCGTTGAATCGCCCGGAGACAGGGAGTACACAGATACGCAGTATTTT

J gene: TRBJ1-2
CDR3 length: 17
clone size: many
D gene: .
V gene: TRBV5-1
CDR3 protein: CASSADPTSGLSYGYTF
CDR3 DNA: TGCGCCAGCAGCGCCGACCCGACCTCCGGGTTAAGCTATGGCTACACCTTC

J gene: TRBJ1-6
CDR3 length: 17
clone size: .
D gene: TRBD1
V gene: TRBV20-1
CDR3 protein: CSARGPSGQGLGSPLHF
CDR3 DNA: TGCAGTGCTAGAGGACCTTCGGGACAGGGCCTCGGATCACCCCTCCACTTT

J gene: TRBJ1-5
CDR3 length: 16
clone size: .
D gene: .
V gene: TRBV3-1
CDR3 protein: CASSQEFQADNQPQHF
CDR3 DNA: TGTGCCAGCAGCCAAGAATTTCAGGCAGACAATCAGCCCCAGCATTTT

J gene: TRBJ2-3
CDR3 length: 15
clone size: few
D gene: TRBD2
V gene: TRBV6-1
CDR3 protein: CATFKRGSGTDTQYF
CDR3 DNA: TGTGCCACCTTTAAGCGGGGGAGCGGCACAGATACGCAGTATTTT

J gene: TRBJ1-2
CDR3 length: 15
clone size: .
D gene: .
V gene: TRBV7-2
CDR3 protein: CASSLALSRVGGYTF
CDR3 DNA: TGTGCCAGCAGCTTAGCGCTTTCCAGGGTGGGGGGCTACACCTTC

J gene: TRBJ1-1
CDR3 length: 13
clone size: many
D gene: .
V gene: TRBV5-1
CDR3 protein: CASSLEDPTEAFF
CDR3 DNA: TGCGCCAGCAGCTTGGAAGACCCCACTGAAGCTTTCTTT

J gene: TRBJ1-5
CDR3 length: 13
clone size: .
D gene: .
V gene: TRBV7-2
CDR3 protein: CASSQRQAGTQHF
CDR3 DNA: TGTGCCAGCAGCCAACGGCAGGCAGGGACCCAGCATTTT

J gene: TRBJ2-5
CDR3 length: 12
clone size: many
D gene: .
V gene: TRBV12-3/TRBV12-4
CDR3 protein: CASSYISETQYF
CDR3 DNA: TGTGCCAGCAGTTATATATCGGAGACCCAGTACTTC

J gene: TRBJ2-2
CDR3 length: 14
clone size: .
D gene: TRBD1
V gene: TRBV14
CDR3 protein: CASSKNRGTGELFF
CDR3 DNA: TGTGCCAGCAGCAAAAACAGGGGCACCGGGGAGCTGTTTTTT

J gene: TRBJ2-2
CDR3 length: 18
clone size: few
D gene: .
V gene: TRBV11-1
CDR3 protein: CASSQQGRNRPDTGELFF
CDR3 DNA: TGTGCCAGCAGCCAACAAGGTCGGAACAGGCCCGACACCGGGGAGCTGTTTTTT

J gene: TRBJ2-5
CDR3 length: 13
clone size: many
D gene: .
V gene: TRBV10-1
CDR3 protein: CASSGDTRETQYF
CDR3 DNA: TGCGCCAGCTCAGGGGATACAAGGGAGACCCAGTACTTC

J gene: TRBJ2-2
CDR3 length: 13
clone size: few
D gene: .
V gene: TRBV5-1
CDR3 protein: CASSRQFTGELFF
CDR3 DNA: TGCGCCAGCAGCCGACAGTTCACCGGGGAGCTGTTTTTT

J gene: TRBJ2-5
CDR3 length: 14
clone size: few
D gene: TRBD2
V gene: TRBV20-1
CDR3 protein: CSAEPAGGKETQYF
CDR3 DNA: TGCAGTGCCGAGCCGGCGGGGGGCAAAGAGACCCAGTACTTC

J gene: TRBJ2-1
CDR3 length: 16
clone size: .
D gene: .
V gene: TRBV5-5
CDR3 protein: CDSCFPQGTEGHEQFF
CDR3 DNA: TGTGACAGCTGCTTCCCCCAGGGAACAGAGGGCCATGAGCAGTTCTTC

J gene: TRBJ1-1
CDR3 length: 17
clone size: medium-sized
D gene: TRBD1
V gene: TRBV7-2
CDR3 protein: CASSSPGGTARNTEAFF
CDR3 DNA: TGTGCCAGCAGCTCCCCAGGGGGTACGGCAAGGAACACTGAAGCTTTCTTT

J gene: TRBJ2-7
CDR3 length: 19
clone size: few
D gene: .
V gene: TRBV7-8
CDR3 protein: CASSRTQRTGPRLAYEQYF
CDR3 DNA: TGTGCCAGCAGCCGAACGCAACGTACAGGTCCCCGGTTGGCCTACGAGCAGTACTTC

J gene: TRBJ2-5
CDR3 length: 16
clone size: few
D gene: TRBD2
V gene: TRBV7-9
CDR3 protein: CASSITTSGGVKTQYF
CDR3 DNA: TGTGCCAGCAGCATAACGACTAGCGGGGGGGTAAAGACCCAGTACTTC